Reported below is one TCR beta chain. No antigen is known for it. No much larger clonotype is one base removed from it; base qualities were not supplied. The sample belongs to a study of blood T cell repertoires in COVID-19 (TCRdb year 2020). At the level of the whole study: Collaborator samples came from the United States, Italy and Spain and covered acute and convalescent phases of COVID-19. The prospective study material was composed of cDNA or gDNA derived from T cells, B-cell-depleted T cells, or PBMCs. Deeply sampled blood TCRbeta repertoires from subjects exposed to, actively infected with, or recovered from COVID-19 were included in the dataset. The repertoires were made available in a free public database intended to serve as a resource for research on the immune response to SARS-CoV-2. The samples were drawn from the first 160 participants of the ongoing ImmuneRACE study and from over a thousand subjects provided by 6 global collaborators. A de-identified subject ID, COVID-19 status, age in years and sex were almost always included in the sample metadata. Where available, HLA class I and class II types were taken from metadata supplied by the sample provider and were not determined by assay-based typing.

Each collaborating institution followed its own protocols to collect whole blood in K2EDTA tubes. Collaborator samples were shipped for TCRbeta analysis as frozen whole blood, isolated PBMCs, or DNA extracted from either sample type. The study at large found these results: The quantity of clinical and demographic metadata differed by source and by participant and was supplied without curation.

The immunoSEQ Assay, a bias-controlled multiplex PCR, was used to amplify TCRbeta CDR3 regions from genomic DNA. Concerning the study's data processing: The number of nucleated cells in each sample was estimated from the amplification of reference gene primers within the assay. To quantify the absolute abundance of each unique TCRbeta CDR3 rearrangement, sequence reads were collapsed and filtered. For each sample, productive Simpson clonality was calculated by taking the square root of Simpson's diversity index across productive rearrangements. The table was pulled from immuneACCESS by TCRdb, which kept in-frame rearrangements only. Such tables lose some clones; where checked, under half of the loss comes from unresolved V genes, and the rest has no known cause. V and J calls and clone size follow that table, whereas D and trimming were derived from the DNA. The sample profile shows about 270,000 clones; roughly 86% of them were found once. 8.5% to 9% of the sample is held by the ten biggest clonotypes.

For CDR1 and CDR2, the germline V gene (reference sequence) lists LNHNV and YYDKDF. The CDR3 numbers 13 residues from cysteine through phenylalanine. Left in the record is the CDR3 DNA by itself, 39 bases read in frame from the first base. The trim is 5 bases for V and 10 bases for J, with a gap of 17 bases between the germline ends. The chain employs TRBV15 and TRBJ1-1; no D gene call is confident. The receptor's source is a middle-aged man with active or convalescent COVID-19. Sequenced sample: peripheral blood. CDR3 sequence: CATSERRPRRAFF. Read as DNA, the sequence is TGTGCCACCAGCGAGAGGAGGCCCCGGAGAGCTTTCTTT.